Each of the 15 T cell receptor beta chains below was sequenced from the same sample in a study of a mutant IDH1 vaccine in newly diagnosed glioma. Time point of the sample: week 35, safety follow-up. Doses consisted of 300 ug of mutant IDH1 20-mer peptide each, paired with topical imiquimod. Using immunoSEQ multiplex PCR, the repertoire was profiled, and TCRdb retains in-frame clones only, with some absent. This table holds about 60,000 clones, more than 80% found once. The antigens these receptors bind are not known. Sequences were derived from PBMCs, sampled from a glioma patient whose treatment included an IDH1 peptide vaccine. Receptors were obtained from a man aged 35-49 years with glioma.

This sequence joins TRBV4-1 and TRBJ2-3; D is possibly TRBD2 (5 bases). The CDR3 is 13 amino acids. The germline V gene has CDR1 MGHRA and CDR2 YSYEKL. The V end lost 0 bases, the J end lost 6 bases, and 7 bases lay between the germline ends. This chain's CDR3 is CASSQDERDTQYF. DNA for the CDR3: TGCGCCAGCAGCCAAGATGAGCGGGATACGCAGTATTTT.

The chain couples TRBV7-6 to TRBJ2-1; the match to TRBD2 covers 8 bases. V lost 5 bases to trimming and J lost 13 bases; unmatched junction nucleotides: 7. Germline lookup yields CDR1 SGHVS and CDR2 FNYEAQ. The CDR3 runs to 12 residues. The chain's CDR3 is CASSQTGTSQFF. The CDR3 DNA reads TGTGCCAGCAGCCAAACCGGGACTAGTCAGTTCTTC.

V gene TRBV29-1 combines with J gene TRBJ2-7, with 8 nucleotides matching TRBD1. CDR1 is SQVTM, CDR2 ANQGSEA, per germline. The CDR3 contains 13 residues. V was pared by 7 bases and J by 0 bases, with 5 bases of the junction left unmatched. The CDR3 region is CSARDRRSYEQYF. The CDR3 bases are TGCAGCGCCCGGGACAGGCGCTCCTACGAGCAGTACTTC.

The chain couples TRBV6-5 to TRBJ2-2; D not resolved. V shed 0 bases and J shed 5 bases, with 1 base lying between them. The length of the CDR3 is 12 residues. Germline V gene lookup returns CDR1 MNHEY and CDR2 SVGAGI. Written as DNA, the CDR3 is TGTGCCAGCAGTTACTCGACCGGGGAGCTGTTTTTT. Protein sequence: CASSYSTGELFF.

The CDR3 DNA follows: TGTGCCACCAGCAGGGGGGGAGGCACTAATGAAAAACTGTTTTTT. Encoded protein: CATSRGGGTNEKLFF. V and J are TRBV15 and TRBJ1-4, with D possibly matching TRBD1 (5 bases). V was pared by 3 bases and J by 2 bases, with 10 bases between. CDR1 is LNHNV, CDR2 YYDKDF, per germline (reference sequence). This CDR3 is 15 amino acids long.

The chain combines TRBV7-9 with TRBJ2-7, with D unresolved. Germline lookup yields CDR1 SEHNR and CDR2 FQNEAQ (reference sequence). This CDR3 is 12 amino acids long. The germline V and J ends were trimmed by 1 base and 4 bases, with 5 bases remaining between them. The chain's CDR3 is CASSLDPYEQYF. For the CDR3, the DNA is TGTGCCAGCAGCTTAGACCCTTACGAGCAGTACTTC.

This chain links TRBV27 with TRBJ1-6; D gene ambiguous. The CDR3 contains 16 residues. Germline assignment: CDR1 MNHEY and CDR2 SMNVEV (reference sequence). The V end lost 3 bases, the J end lost 2 bases, and 11 bases lay between the germline ends. The CDR3 loop reads CASSFFGWPYNSPLHF. In DNA form, the CDR3 reads TGTGCCAGCAGTTTTTTCGGGTGGCCCTATAATTCACCCCTCCACTTT.

The chain is built from TRBV29-1 and TRBJ1-1; no definite D call. Germline assignment: CDR1 SQVTM and CDR2 ANQGSEA. V lost 7 bases and J 7 bases, leaving 22 bases between the germline ends. The CDR3 is 14 residues long. The CDR3 protein is CSGGSTVASIEAFF. CDR3 nucleotides: TGCAGCGGAGGGTCGACCGTAGCTTCTATTGAAGCTTTCTTT.

V is TRBV6-1 and J is TRBJ1-5; TRBD1 matches 8 bases. This CDR3 is 14 amino acids long. CDR1 is MNHNS and CDR2 is SASEGT in the germline V gene. V was clipped by 6 bases and J by 3 bases; unmatched bases: 4. This CDR3 is CASSSGQANQPQHF. DNA for the CDR3: TGTGCCAGCAGCTCGGGACAGGCCAATCAGCCCCAGCATTTT.

The rearrangement joins TRBV5-1 to TRBJ2-1; D unresolved. The germline gives CDR1 SGHRS, CDR2 YFSETQ. The CDR3 covers 15 residues. Between the trimmed V and J ends, which lost 4 bases and 6 bases, there was a span of 17 bases. CDR3 amino acids: CASSQPGLTANEQFF. The CDR3 nucleotides read TGCGCCAGCAGCCAACCGGGCCTAACCGCCAATGAGCAGTTCTTC.

The chain is built from TRBV5-3 and TRBJ1-2; possibly TRBD1 for D (5 bases). TRBV5-3 falls under the ORF class, with uncertain function. This CDR3 spans 16 amino acids. The germline V and J ends were trimmed by 7 bases and 4 bases, with 23 bases remaining between them. The chain's CDR3 is CARVPPQARLSYGYTF. CDR3 sequence (DNA): TGTGCCAGAGTCCCCCCACAGGCCCGCTTATCCTATGGCTACACCTTC.

DNA of the CDR3: TGCGCCAGCAGCTGGACGACTAGCGGGGGGGCGTCTAGCACAGATACGCAGTATTTT. Translating it yields CASSWTTSGGASSTDTQYF. The chain couples TRBV5-1 to TRBJ2-3; the match to TRBD2 covers 14 bases. With V trimmed by 3 bases and J by 0 bases, 9 bases remained unmatched. The CDR3 runs to 19 residues. Germline V gene lookup returns CDR1 SGHRS and CDR2 YFSETQ.

The count of this clone is one. The chain combines TRBV7-2 with TRBJ2-2, with 7 bases lining up with TRBD2. Germline V CDR1 and CDR2: SGHTA, FQGNSA. The CDR3 contains 15 residues. With V trimmed by 6 bases and J by 1 base, 5 bases remained unmatched. CDR3 sequence (DNA): TGTGCCAGCAGGTTACTAGCGCAGAACACCGGGGAGCTGTTTTTT. Amino acid sequence: CASRLLAQNTGELFF.

The chain uses TRBV11-3 and TRBJ2-3; no reliable D call. Germline V lookup: CDR1 SGHNT, CDR2 YENEEA. The CDR3 runs to 13 residues. The V and J ends lost 5 bases and 2 bases respectively, with 8 bases between them. The CDR3 coding sequence is TGTGCCAGCAGCATCACAGCCACAGATACGCAGTATTTT. Residues: CASSITATDTQYF.

The chain has TRBV7-8 and TRBJ2-3; TRBD2 agrees at 8 bases. J lost 0 bases, V lost 5 bases, and 7 bases had no gene match. Germline CDR1 reads SGHVS; CDR2 reads FQNEAQ. CDR3 length equals 16 residues. The CDR3 is CASSREGIASTDTQYF. The DNA of the CDR3 is TGTGCCAGCAGCCGGGAGGGGATTGCTAGCACAGATACGCAGTATTTT. Variable domain in full (rest from reference TRBV7-8 and TRBJ2-3): GAGVSQSPRYKVAKRGQDVALRCDPISGHVSLFWYQQALGQGPEFLTYFQNEAQLDKSGLPSDRFFAERPEGSVSTLKIQRTQQEDSAVYLCASSREGIASTDTQYFGPGTRLTVL.